The table lists the clone carrying this T cell receptor beta chain with a few counts. The junction and the germline gene differ at one end; a read error may be behind it. The template used for profiling TCR beta VDJ and CDR3 was genomic DNA. TCRdb re-derived calls from the reads in MiXCR, one entry per CDR3 protein. This table has approximately 250,000 distinct CDR3 sequences, approximately 86% appearing once. This entry comes from a study of CD8+CD57+ T cells in acquired aplastic anemia. An expansion of CD8+CD57+ cells by flow cytometry had been shown in patients chosen for sequencing. CDR3 length equals 12 residues.

The sample consisted of sorted CD4+, CD8+, or CD8+CD57+ T cells (not recorded which) from PBMCs. The clonotype was recovered from a human donor with aplastic anemia. The chain recombines TRBV12-3 or TRBV12-4 with TRBJ2-2; no reliable D call. This CDR3 reads CASSFIPGELFF. The CDR3 DNA reads TGTGCTAGCAGCTTTATACCCGGGGAGCTGTTTTTT.